Detailed here is one T cell receptor (beta chain). Its antigen is as yet unknown. CD4+ T cells that had been cultured provided DNA sequenced with the Oncomine TCR Beta short-read assay. The authors extracted genomic DNA from cultured CD4+ T cells. TCRdb ran MiXCR on the PCR reads and lists one entry per CDR3 protein. The top ten hold about 8% of the sample, which has 14,000 to 15,000 distinct CDR3 sequences, about 39% seen once. This sample was taken from a study of vaccination and CD4 T cells after COVID-19. Study results and caveats: A median 86.3% of convalescent patients' SARS-CoV-2-reactive clones emerged only after vaccination.

Described treatment: roughly 11-day PBMC culture with coronavirus spike peptide pools or control peptides (ViraFEST assay). Medium was half-exchanged with fresh IL-2 medium on days 3 and 7. Sequenced sample: CD4+ T cells from blood, cultured in vitro. The sequence was collected from a human donor who had recovered from COVID-19.

The CDR3 is CAWSLGQGATDTQYF. The CDR3 nucleotides are TGTGCCTGGAGTCTCGGACAGGGGGCGACAGATACGCAGTATTTT. The chain couples TRBV30 to TRBJ2-3; the match to TRBD1 covers 11 bases. CDR3 length: 15 residues. The germline V gene has CDR1 GTSNPN and CDR2 SVGIG (reference sequence). V shed 2 bases and J 3 bases; nucleotides not matched to a gene: 4.